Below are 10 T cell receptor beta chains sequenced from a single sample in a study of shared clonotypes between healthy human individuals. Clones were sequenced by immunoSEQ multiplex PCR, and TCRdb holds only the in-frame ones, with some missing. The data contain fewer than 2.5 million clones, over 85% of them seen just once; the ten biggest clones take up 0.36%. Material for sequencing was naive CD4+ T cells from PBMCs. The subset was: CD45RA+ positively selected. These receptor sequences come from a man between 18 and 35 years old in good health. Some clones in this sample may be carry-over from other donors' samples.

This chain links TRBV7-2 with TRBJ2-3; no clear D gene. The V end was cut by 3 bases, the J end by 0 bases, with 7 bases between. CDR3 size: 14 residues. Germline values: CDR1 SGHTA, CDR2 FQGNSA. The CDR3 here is CASSFGPSTDTQYF. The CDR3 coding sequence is TGTGCCAGCAGCTTTGGACCAAGCACAGATACGCAGTATTTT.

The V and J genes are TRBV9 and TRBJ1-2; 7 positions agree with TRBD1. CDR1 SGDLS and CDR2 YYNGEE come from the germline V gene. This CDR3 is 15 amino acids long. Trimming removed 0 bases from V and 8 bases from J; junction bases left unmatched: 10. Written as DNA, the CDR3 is TGTGCCAGCAGCGTAGATGGACAGGTGCTGGGAGGCTACACCTTC. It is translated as CASSVDGQVLGGYTF.

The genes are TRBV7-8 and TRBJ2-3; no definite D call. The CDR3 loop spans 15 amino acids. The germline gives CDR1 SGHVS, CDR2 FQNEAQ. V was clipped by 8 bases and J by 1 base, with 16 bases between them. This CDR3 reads CASLTSRWGTDTQYF. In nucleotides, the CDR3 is TGTGCCAGCCTCACCTCGCGATGGGGCACAGATACGCAGTATTTT.

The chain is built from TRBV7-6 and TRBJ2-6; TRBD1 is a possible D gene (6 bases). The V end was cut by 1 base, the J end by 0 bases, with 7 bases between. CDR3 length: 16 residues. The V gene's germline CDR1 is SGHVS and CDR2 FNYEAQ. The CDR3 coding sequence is TGTGCCAGCAGCTTAGAAGGGGGCTCTGGGGCCAACGTCCTGACTTTC. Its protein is CASSLEGGSGANVLTF.

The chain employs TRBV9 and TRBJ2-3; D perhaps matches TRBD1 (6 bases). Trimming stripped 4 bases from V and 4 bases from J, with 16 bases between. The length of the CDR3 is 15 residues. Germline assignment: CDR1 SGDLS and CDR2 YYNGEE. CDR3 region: CASSIRGSRADTQYF. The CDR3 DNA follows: TGTGCCAGCAGCATAAGGGGGAGTCGCGCAGATACGCAGTATTTT.

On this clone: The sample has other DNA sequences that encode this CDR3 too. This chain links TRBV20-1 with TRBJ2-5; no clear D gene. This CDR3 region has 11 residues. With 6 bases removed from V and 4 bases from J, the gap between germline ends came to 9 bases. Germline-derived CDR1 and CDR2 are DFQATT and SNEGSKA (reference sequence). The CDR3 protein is CSARRGETQYF. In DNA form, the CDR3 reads TGCAGTGCCAGGCGAGGAGAGACCCAGTACTTC.

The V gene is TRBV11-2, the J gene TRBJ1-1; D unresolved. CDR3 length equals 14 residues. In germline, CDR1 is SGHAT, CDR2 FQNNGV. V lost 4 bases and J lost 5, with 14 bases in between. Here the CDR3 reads CASSSEWGRTEAFF. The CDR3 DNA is TGTGCCAGCAGCTCGGAATGGGGAAGGACTGAAGCTTTCTTT.

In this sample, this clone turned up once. This CDR3 is CSALGPTNTGELFF. The CDR3 nucleotides read TGCAGCGCCTTAGGGCCTACCAACACCGGGGAGCTGTTTTTT. The V and J genes are TRBV29-1 and TRBJ2-2; D call uncertain. CDR1 SQVTM and CDR2 ANQGSEA come from the germline V gene. This CDR3 contains 14 residues. The germline V and J ends were trimmed by 7 bases and 2 bases, with 14 bases remaining between them.

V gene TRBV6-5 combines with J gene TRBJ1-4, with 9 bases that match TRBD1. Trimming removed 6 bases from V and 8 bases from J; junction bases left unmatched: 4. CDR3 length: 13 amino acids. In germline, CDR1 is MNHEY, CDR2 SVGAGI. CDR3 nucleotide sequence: TGTGCCAGCAGCAACAGGGGGCTGGAAAAACTGTTTTTT. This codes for CASSNRGLEKLFF.

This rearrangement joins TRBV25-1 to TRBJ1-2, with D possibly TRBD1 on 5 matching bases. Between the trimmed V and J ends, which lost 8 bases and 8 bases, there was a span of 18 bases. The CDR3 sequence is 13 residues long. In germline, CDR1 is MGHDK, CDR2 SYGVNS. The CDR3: CASQGDGFRGYTF. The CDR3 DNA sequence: TGTGCCAGCCAGGGTGACGGCTTCAGGGGCTACACCTTC.